The source of this TCR beta chain is a study of blood T cell repertoires in COVID-19. Study-level information: T cells, B-cell-depleted T cells, or PBMCs supplied cDNA or gDNA.

About this clone: Other DNA sequences of this sample code for an identical CDR3.

Losses at the gene ends were 5 bases for V and 4 bases for J; bases not matched to a gene: 3. This CDR3 region has 15 residues. Germline CDR1 reads SGHAT; CDR2 reads FQNNGV. Study processing details: Estimates of nucleated cell counts were drawn from the amplification of reference gene primers. Profiling relied on immunoSEQ multiplex PCR, and the TCRdb table lists in-frame clones only, not all of them. V, J and clone size reflect that table, while D and trimming were determined from the DNA. Of fewer than 250,000 clones in the sample, 84% are singletons; the top ten hold less than 4.5%. This TCR was sampled from a man in his fifties with acute or convalescent COVID-19. The J gene is TRBJ2-1, the V gene TRBV11-2, with 12 positions matching TRBD2. Sequencing was performed on peripheral blood. CDR3 amino acids: CASSLGLAGYNEQFF. As DNA, the CDR3 is TGTGCCAGCAGCCTTGGACTAGCGGGATACAATGAGCAGTTCTTC. Full variable domain (outside the CDR3, taken from reference TRBV11-2 and TRBJ2-1): EAGVAQSPRYKIIEKRQSVAFWCNPISGHATLYWYQQILGQGPKLLIQFQNNGVVDDSQLPKDRFSAERLKGVDSTLKIQPAKLEDSAVYLCASSLGLAGYNEQFFGPGTRLTVL.